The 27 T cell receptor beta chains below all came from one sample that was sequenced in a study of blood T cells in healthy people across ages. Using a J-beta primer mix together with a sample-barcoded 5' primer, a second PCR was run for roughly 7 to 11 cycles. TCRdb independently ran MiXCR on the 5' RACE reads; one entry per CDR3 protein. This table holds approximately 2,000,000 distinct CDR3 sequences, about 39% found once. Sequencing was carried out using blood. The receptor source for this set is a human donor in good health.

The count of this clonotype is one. CDR3 residues: CASSQVDRPLHGYTF. In DNA, the CDR3 is TGCGCCAGCAGCCAAGTCGACAGGCCCCTCCATGGCTACACCTTC. V usage is TRBV4-1 and J usage is TRBJ1-2; tentatively, D is TRBD1 (6 bases). Trimming took 1 base from V and 6 from J, leaving 15 bases between them. From germline, CDR1 is MGHRA and CDR2 YSYEKL. There are 15 residues in the CDR3.

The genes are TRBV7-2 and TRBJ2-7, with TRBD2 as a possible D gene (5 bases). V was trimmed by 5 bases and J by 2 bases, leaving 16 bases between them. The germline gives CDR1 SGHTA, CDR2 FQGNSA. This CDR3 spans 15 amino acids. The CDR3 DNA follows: TGTGCCAGCAGCACTAGGAGGACTGGTACCTACGAGCAGTACTTC. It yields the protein CASSTRRTGTYEQYF. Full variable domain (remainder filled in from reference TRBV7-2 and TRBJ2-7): GAGVSQSPSNKVTEKGKDVELRCDPISGHTALYWYRQSLGQGLEFLIYFQGNSAPDKSGLPSDRFSAERTGGSVSTLTIQRTQQEDSAVYLCASSTRRTGTYEQYFGPGTRLTVT.

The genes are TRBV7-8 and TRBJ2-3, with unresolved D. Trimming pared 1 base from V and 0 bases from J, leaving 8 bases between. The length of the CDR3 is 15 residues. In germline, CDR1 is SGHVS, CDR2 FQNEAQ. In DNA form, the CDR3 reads TGTGCCAGCAGCTTAGGGATTACTAGCACAGATACGCAGTATTTT. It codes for CASSLGITSTDTQYF.

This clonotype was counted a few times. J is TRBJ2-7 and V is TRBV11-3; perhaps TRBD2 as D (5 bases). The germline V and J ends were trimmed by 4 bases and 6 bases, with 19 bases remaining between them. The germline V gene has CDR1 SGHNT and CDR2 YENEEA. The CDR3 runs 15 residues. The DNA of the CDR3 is TGTGCCAGCAGCTCTACTAGTCCCCTCTCCCGCGAGCAGTACTTC. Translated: CASSSTSPLSREQYF.

The CDR3 DNA is TGTGCCAGCAGACCACGATTCTCCTACAATGAGCAGTTCTTC. Protein sequence: CASRPRFSYNEQFF. The chain couples TRBV6-2 or TRBV6-3 to TRBJ2-1; D ambiguous. The CDR3 contains 14 residues. Per germline, CDR1 MNHEY and CDR2 SVGEGT. V lost 6 bases and J 0 bases, leaving 9 bases between the germline ends.

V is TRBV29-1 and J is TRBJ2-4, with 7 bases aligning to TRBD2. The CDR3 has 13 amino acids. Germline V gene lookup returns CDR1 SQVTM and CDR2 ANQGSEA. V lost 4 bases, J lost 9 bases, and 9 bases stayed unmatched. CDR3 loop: CSVGSGGEGIQYF. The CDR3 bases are TGCAGCGTTGGTTCAGGTGGGGAGGGCATTCAGTACTTC.

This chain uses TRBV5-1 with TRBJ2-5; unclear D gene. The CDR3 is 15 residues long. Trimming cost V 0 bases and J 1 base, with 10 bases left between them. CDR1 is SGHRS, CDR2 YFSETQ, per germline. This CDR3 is CASSLDSVGQETQYF. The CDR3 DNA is TGCGCCAGCAGCTTGGACTCAGTCGGCCAAGAGACCCAGTACTTC.

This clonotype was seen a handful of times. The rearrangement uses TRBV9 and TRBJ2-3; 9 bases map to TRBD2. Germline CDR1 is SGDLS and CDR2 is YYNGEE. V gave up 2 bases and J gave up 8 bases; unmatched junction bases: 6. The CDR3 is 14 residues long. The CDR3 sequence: CASSVAGGPGTQYF. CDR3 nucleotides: TGTGCCAGCAGCGTCGCGGGGGGGCCGGGTACGCAGTATTTT.

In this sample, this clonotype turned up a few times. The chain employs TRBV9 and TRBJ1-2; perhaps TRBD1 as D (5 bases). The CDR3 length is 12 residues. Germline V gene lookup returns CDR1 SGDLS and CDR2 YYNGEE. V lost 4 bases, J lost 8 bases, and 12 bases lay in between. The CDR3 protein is CASSQRRDGYTF. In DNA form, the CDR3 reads TGTGCCAGCAGCCAACGGAGGGACGGCTACACCTTC.

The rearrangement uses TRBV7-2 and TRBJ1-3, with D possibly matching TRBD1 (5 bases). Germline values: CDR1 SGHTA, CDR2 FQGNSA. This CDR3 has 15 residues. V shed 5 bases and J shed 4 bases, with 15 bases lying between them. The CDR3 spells CASSPRTYPGNTIYF. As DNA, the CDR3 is TGTGCCAGCAGCCCGCGGACATACCCAGGAAACACCATATATTTT.

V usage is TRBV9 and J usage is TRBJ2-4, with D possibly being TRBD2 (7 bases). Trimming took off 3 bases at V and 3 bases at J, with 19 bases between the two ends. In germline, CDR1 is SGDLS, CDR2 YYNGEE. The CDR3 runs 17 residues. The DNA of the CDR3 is TGTGCCAGCAGCGCACGGGGGGCTCGGTCAAGCAAAAACATTCAGTACTTC. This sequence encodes CASSARGARSSKNIQYF.

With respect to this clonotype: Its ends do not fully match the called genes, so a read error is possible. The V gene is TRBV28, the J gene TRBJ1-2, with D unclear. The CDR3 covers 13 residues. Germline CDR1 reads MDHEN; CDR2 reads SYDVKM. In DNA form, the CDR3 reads TGTGCCTGCAGTCAGCTAGCTAACTATGGCTACACCTTC. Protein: CACSQLANYGYTF.

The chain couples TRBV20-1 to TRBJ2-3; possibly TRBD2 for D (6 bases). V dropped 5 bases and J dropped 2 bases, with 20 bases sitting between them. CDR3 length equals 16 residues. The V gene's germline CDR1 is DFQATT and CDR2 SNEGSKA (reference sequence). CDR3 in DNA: TGCAGTGCTGACGATAATGACGGGGGAGTCACAGATACGCAGTATTTT. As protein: CSADDNDGGVTDTQYF.

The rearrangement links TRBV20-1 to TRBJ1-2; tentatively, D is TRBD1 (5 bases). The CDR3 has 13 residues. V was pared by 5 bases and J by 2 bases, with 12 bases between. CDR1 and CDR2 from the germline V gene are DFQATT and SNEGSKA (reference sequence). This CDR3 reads CSAGRGRNYGYTF. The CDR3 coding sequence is TGCAGTGCTGGCCGGGGCCGAAACTATGGCTACACCTTC.

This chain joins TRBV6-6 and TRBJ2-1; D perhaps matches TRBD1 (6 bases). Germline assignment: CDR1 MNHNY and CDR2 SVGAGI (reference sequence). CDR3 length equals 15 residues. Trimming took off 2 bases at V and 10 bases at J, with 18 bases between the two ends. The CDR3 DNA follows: TGTGCCAGCAGTTACCCTTCCCGGGACAAGGAGGAGCAGTTCTTC. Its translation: CASSYPSRDKEEQFF.

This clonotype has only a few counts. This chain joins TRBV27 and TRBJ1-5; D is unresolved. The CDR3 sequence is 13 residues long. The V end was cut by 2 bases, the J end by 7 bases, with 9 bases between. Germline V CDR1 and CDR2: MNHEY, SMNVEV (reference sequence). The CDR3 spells CASSLTSWQPQHF. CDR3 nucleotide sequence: TGTGCCAGCAGTTTAACGTCCTGGCAGCCCCAGCATTTT.

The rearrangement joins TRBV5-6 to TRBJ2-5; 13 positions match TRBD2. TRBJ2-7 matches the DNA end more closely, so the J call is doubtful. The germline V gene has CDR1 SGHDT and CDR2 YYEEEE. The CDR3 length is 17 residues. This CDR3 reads CASSSILRTSGGYEQYF. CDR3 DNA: TGTGCCAGCAGCTCGATCCTCCGGACTAGCGGGGGATACGAGCAGTACTTC.

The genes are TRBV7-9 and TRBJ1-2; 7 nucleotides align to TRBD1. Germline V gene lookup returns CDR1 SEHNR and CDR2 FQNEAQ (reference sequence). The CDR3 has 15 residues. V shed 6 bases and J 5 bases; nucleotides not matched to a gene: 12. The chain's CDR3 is CASRPGQLKNYGYTF. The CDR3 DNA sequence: TGTGCCAGCAGACCGGGACAGCTCAAGAATTATGGCTACACCTTC.

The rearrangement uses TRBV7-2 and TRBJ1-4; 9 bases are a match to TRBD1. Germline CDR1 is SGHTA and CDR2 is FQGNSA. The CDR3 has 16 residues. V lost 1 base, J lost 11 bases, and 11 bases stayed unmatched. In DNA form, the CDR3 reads TGTGCCAGCAGCTTAGTCCCCGGGACAGGGAGGCGGAAACTGTTTTTT. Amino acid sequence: CASSLVPGTGRRKLFF.

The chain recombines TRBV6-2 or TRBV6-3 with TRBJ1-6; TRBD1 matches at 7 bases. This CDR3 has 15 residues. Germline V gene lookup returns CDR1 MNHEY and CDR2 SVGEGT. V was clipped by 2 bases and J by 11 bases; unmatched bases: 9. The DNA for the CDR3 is TGTGCCAGCAGTTACGACTCGACAGGGAATCCACCCCTCCACTTT. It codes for CASSYDSTGNPPLHF.

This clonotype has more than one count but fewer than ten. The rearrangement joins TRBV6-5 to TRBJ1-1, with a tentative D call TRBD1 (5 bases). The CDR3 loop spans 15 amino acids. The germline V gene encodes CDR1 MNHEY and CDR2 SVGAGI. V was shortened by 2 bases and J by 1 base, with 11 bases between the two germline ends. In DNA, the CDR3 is TGTGCCAGCAGTTACACAGGCCCCCCGAACACTGAAGCTTTCTTT. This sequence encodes CASSYTGPPNTEAFF.

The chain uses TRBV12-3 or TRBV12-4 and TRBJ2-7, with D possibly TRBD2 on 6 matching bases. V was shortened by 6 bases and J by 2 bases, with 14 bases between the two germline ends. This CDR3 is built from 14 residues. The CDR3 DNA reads TGTGCCAGCAGGGCGGGACGTAGAACCTACGAGCAGTACTTC. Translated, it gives CASRAGRRTYEQYF.

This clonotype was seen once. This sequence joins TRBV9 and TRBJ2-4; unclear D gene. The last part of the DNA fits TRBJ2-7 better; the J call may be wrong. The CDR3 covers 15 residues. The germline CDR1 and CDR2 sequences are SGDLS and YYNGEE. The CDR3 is CASSVGLAELYEQYF. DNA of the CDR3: TGTGCCAGCAGCGTAGGATTAGCCGAATTATACGAGCAGTACTTC.

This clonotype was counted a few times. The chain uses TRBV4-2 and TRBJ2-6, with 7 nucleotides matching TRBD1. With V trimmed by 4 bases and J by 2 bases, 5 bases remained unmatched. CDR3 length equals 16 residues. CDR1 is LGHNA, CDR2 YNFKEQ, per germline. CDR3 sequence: CASSPEQGPGANVLTF. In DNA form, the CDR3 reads TGTGCCAGCAGCCCGGAACAGGGGCCTGGGGCCAACGTCCTGACTTTC.

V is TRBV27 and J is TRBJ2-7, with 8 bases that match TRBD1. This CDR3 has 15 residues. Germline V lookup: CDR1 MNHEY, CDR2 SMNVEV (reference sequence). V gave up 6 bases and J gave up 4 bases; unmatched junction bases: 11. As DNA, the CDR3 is TGTGCCAGCAGGACCCTAGGACAGGGAAAATACGAGCAGTACTTC. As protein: CASRTLGQGKYEQYF.

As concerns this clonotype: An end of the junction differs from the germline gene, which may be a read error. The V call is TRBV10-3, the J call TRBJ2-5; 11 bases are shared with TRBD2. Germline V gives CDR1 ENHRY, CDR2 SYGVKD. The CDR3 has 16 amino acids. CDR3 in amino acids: CAVSESTSGVRGTQYF. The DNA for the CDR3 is TGTGCCGTCAGTGAGTCGACTAGCGGGGTAAGAGGGACCCAGTACTTC.

The CDR3 coding sequence is TGCAGTGCCACCGGGACAGGGAGCTCCTACAATGAGCAGTTCTTC. This gives the protein CSATGTGSSYNEQFF. V gene TRBV20-1 combines with J gene TRBJ2-1, with 9 bases identical to TRBD1. V lost 6 bases, J lost 0 bases, and 6 bases stayed unmatched. Germline loops: CDR1 DFQATT, CDR2 SNEGSKA (reference sequence). The CDR3 has 15 amino acids.